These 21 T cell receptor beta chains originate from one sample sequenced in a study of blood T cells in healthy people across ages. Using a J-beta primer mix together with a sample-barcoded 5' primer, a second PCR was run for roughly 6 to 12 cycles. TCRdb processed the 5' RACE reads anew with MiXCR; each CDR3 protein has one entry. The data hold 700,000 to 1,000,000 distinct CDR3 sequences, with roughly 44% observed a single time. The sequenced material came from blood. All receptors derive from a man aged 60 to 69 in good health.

The CDR3 sequence: CASTHRGLYEQYF. DNA of the CDR3: TGTGCCAGCACCCACAGGGGGCTGTACGAGCAGTACTTC. The chain joins TRBV6-2 or TRBV6-3 to TRBJ2-7; 9 bases are shared with TRBD1. Losses at the gene ends were 7 bases for V and 4 bases for J; bases not matched to a gene: 5. This CDR3 has 13 amino acids. CDR1 and CDR2 from the germline V gene are MNHEY and SVGEGT.

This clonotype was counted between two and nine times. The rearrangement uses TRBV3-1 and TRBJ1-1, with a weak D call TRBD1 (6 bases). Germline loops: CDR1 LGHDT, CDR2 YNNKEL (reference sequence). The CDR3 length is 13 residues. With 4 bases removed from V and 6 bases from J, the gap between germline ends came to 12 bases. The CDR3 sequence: CASSPTGSSEAFF. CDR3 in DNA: TGTGCCAGCAGCCCTACAGGGAGCTCTGAAGCTTTCTTT.

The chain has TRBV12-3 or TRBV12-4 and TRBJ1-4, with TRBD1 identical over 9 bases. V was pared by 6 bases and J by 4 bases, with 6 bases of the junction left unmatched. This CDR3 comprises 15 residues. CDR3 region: CASRDNRGRNEKLFF. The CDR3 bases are TGTGCCAGCAGAGATAACAGGGGGCGTAATGAAAAACTGTTTTTT.

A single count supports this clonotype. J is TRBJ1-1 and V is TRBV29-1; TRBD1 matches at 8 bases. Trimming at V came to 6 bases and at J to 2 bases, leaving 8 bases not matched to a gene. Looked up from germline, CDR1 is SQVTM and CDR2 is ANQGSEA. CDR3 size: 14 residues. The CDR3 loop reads CSVLGQGSNTEAFF. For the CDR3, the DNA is TGCAGCGTACTAGGACAGGGAAGCAACACTGAAGCTTTCTTT.

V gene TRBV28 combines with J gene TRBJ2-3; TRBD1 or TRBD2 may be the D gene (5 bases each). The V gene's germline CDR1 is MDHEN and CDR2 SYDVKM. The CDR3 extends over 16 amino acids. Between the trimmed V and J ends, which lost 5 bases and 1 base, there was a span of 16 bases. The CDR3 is CASSPRGLTGTDTQYF. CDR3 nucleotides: TGTGCCAGCAGTCCCCGGGGCCTAACAGGCACAGATACGCAGTATTTT.

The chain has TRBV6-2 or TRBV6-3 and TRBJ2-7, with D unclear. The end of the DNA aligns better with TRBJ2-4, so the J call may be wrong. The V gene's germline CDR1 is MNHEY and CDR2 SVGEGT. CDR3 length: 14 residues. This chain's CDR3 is CASSYVSGKNIQYF. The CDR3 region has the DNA TGTGCCAGCAGTTACGTTTCGGGCAAAAACATTCAGTACTTC.

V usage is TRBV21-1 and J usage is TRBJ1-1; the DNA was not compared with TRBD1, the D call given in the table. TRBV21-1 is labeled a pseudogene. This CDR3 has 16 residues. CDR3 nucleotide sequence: TGTGCCAGCAGCACCACGACAGGGTCTGAGGCCACTGAAGCTTTCTTT. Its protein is CASSTTTGSEATEAFF.

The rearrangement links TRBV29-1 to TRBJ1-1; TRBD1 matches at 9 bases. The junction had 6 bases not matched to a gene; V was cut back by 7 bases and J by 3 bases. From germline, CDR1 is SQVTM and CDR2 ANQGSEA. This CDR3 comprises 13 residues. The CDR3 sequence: CSAQQGADTEAFF. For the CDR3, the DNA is TGCAGCGCCCAACAGGGGGCCGACACTGAAGCTTTCTTT. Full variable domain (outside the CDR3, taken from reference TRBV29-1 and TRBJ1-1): SAVISQKPSRDICQRGTSLTIQCQVDSQVTMMFWYRQQPGQSLTLIATANQGSEATYESGFVIDKFPISRPNLTFSTLTVSNMSPEDSSIYLCSAQQGADTEAFFGQGTRLTVV.

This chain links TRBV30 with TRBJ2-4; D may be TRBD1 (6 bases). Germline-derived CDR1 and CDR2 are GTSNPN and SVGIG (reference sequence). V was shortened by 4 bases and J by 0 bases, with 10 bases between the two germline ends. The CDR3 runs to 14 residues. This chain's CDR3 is CAWNGQLAKNIQYF. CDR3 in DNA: TGTGCCTGGAACGGACAGCTAGCCAAAAACATTCAGTACTTC.

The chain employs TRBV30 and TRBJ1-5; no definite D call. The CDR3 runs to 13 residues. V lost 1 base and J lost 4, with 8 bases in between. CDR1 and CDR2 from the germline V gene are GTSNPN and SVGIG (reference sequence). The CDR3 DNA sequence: TGTGCCTGGAGTGGGCACTTGAATCAGCCCCAGCATTTT. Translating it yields CAWSGHLNQPQHF.

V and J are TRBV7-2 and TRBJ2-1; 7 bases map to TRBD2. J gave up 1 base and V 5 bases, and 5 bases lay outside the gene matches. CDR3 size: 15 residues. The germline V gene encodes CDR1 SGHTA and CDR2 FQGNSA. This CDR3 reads CASSPGGASYNEQFF. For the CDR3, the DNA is TGTGCCAGCAGCCCGGGGGGTGCTTCCTACAATGAGCAGTTCTTC. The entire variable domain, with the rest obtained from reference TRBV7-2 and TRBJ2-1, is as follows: GAGVSQSPSNKVTEKGKDVELRCDPISGHTALYWYRQSLGQGLEFLIYFQGNSAPDKSGLPSDRFSAERTGGSVSTLTIQRTQQEDSAVYLCASSPGGASYNEQFFGPGTRLTVL.

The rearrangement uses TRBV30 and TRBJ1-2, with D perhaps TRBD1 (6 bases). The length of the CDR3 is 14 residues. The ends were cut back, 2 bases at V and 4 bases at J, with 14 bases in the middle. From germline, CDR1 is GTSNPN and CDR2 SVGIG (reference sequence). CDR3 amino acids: CAWSKGGLSYGYTF. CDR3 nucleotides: TGTGCCTGGAGTAAGGGGGGCCTTAGCTATGGCTACACCTTC. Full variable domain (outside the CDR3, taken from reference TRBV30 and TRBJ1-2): SQTIHQWPATLVQPVGSPLSLECTVEGTSNPNLYWYRQAAGRGLQLLFYSVGIGQISSEVPQNLSASRPQDRQFILSSKKLLLSDSGFYLCAWSKGGLSYGYTFGSGTRLTVV.

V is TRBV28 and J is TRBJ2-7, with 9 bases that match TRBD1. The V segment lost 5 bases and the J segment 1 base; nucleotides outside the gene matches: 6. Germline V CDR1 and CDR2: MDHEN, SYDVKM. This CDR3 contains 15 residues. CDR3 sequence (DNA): TGTGCCAGCAGTACCCGGGGGACAGGGTCCTACGAGCAGTACTTC. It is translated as CASSTRGTGSYEQYF.

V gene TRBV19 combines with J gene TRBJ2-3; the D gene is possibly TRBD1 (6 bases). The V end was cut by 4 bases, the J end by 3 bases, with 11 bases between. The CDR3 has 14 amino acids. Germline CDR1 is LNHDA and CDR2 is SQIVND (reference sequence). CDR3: CASSTGRGTDTQYF. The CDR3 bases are TGTGCCAGTAGTACGGGCAGGGGAACAGATACGCAGTATTTT. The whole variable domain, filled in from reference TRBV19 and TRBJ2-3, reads DGGITQSPKYLFRKEGQNVTLSCEQNLNHDAMYWYRQDPGQGLRLIYYSQIVNDFQKGDIAEGYSVSREKKESFPLTVTSAQKNPTAFYLCASSTGRGTDTQYFGPGTRLTVL.

The CDR3 nucleotides are TGTGCCAGCAGCCCCCAAAGTGTGTACAATGAGCAGTTCTTC. Its translation is CASSPQSVYNEQFF. The V and J genes are TRBV6-5 and TRBJ2-1, with D hard to call. Trimming removed 6 bases from V and 4 bases from J, with 13 bases in between. CDR1 and CDR2 from the germline V gene are MNHEY and SVGAGI. The CDR3 is 14 amino acids.

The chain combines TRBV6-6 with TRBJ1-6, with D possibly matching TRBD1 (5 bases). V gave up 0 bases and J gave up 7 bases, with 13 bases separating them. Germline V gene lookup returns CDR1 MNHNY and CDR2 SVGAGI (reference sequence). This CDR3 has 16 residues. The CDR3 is CASSYSPGTSNSPLHF. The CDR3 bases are TGTGCCAGCAGTTACTCTCCCGGGACTTCAAATTCACCCCTCCACTTT.

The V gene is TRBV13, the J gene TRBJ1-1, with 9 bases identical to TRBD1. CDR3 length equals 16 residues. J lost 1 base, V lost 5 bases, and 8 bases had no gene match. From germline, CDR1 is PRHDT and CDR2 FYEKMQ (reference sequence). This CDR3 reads CASSLGTGSWNTEAFF. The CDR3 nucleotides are TGTGCCAGCAGCCTTGGGACAGGGTCTTGGAACACTGAAGCTTTCTTT.

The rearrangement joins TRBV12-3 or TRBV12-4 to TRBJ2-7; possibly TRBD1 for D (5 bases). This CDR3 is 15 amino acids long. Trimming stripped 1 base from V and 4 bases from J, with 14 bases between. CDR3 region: CASSLGWWGKYEQYF. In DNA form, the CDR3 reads TGTGCCAGCAGTTTAGGGTGGTGGGGCAAATACGAGCAGTACTTC.

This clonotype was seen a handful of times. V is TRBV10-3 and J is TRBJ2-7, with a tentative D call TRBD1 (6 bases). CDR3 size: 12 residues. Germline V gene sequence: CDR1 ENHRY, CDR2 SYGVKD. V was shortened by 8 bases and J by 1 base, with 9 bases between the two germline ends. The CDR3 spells CAIGDKSYEQYF. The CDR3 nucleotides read TGTGCCATCGGGGACAAGTCCTACGAGCAGTACTTC.

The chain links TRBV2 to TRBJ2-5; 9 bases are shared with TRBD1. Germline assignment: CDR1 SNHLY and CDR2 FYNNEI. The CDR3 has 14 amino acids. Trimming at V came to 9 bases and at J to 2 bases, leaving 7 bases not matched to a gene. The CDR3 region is CASGTGRAQETQYF. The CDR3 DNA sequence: TGTGCCAGTGGGACAGGGAGAGCGCAAGAGACCCAGTACTTC. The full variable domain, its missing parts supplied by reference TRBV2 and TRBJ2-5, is EPEVTQTPSHQVTQMGQEVILRCVPISNHLYFYWYRQILGQKVEFLVSFYNNEISEKSEIFDDQFSVERPDGSNFTLKIRSTKLEDSAMYFCASGTGRAQETQYFGPGTRLLVL.

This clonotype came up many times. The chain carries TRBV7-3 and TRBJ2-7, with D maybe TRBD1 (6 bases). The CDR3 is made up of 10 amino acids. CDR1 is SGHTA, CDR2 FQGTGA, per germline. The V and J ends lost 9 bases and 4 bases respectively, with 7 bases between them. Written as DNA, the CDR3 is TGTGCCAGTGGGACATACGAGCAGTACTTC. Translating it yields CASGTYEQYF.